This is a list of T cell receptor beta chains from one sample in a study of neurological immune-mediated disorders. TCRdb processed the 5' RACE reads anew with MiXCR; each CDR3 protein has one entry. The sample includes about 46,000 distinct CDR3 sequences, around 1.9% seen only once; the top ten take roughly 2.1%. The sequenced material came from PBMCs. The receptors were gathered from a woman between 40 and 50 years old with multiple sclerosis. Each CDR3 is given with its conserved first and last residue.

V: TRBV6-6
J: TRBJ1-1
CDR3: CASSPLGGRDTEAFF

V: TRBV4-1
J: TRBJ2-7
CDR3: CASGRTDRSYEQYF

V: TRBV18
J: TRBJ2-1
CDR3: CASSPQGGYNEQFF

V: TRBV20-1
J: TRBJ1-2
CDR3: CSARDLGTGGGYSYGYTF

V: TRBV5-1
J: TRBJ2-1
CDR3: CASSPGQGHDEQFF

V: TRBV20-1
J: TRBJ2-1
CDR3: CSARDRRKSNNEQFF

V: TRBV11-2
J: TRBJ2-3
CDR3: CASSLLWGSGGGADTQYF

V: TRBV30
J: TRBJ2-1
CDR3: CAWKVTARNEQFF

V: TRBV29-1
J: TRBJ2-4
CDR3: CSVGRNYGAKNIQYF

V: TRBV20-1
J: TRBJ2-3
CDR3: CSAPLGDTQYF

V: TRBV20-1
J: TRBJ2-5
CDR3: CSSVAAGKETQYF

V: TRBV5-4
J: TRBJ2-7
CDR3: CASSYGATGGSREQYF

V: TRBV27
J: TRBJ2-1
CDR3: CASSSTSAGEQFF

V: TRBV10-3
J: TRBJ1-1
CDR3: CAISESRTVEAFF

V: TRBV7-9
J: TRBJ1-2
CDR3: CASSLSGLTEGYTF

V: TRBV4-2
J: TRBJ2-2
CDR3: CASSQGGIDTGELFF

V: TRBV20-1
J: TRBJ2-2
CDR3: CSAFDRANTGELFF

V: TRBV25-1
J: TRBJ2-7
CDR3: CASEDTGNYEQYF

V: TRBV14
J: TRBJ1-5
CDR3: CASSQGMAQPQHF

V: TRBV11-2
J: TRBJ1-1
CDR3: CASSLVRGRAEAFF

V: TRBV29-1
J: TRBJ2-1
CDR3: CSARGLKEQFF

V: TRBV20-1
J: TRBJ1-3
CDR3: CSASSQDSDTIYF

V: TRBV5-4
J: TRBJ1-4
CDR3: CASSARTENEKLFF

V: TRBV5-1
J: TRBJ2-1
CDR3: CASSAGTQTYNEQFF

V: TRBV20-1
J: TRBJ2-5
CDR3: CSAIDNSETQYF

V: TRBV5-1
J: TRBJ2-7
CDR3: CASSSAGFSYEQYF

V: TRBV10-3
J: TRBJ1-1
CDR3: CAISMDRTARRAAFF

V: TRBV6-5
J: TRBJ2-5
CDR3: CASSRTGYKETQYF

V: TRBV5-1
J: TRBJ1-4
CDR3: CASSRDRGVEKLFF

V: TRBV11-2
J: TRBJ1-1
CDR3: CASSLESFPEAFF

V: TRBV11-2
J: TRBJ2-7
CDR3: CASSLTGASYEQYF